The clone carrying this TCR beta chain was detected a few times. Its antigen is unknown. The data were obtained in a study of CD4 T cells in relation to SARS-CoV-2 and coronaviruses. Before the COVID-19 pandemic, during about 2010-2019, CD4+ T cells were taken from unexposed donors. CD4+ T cells were isolated from the cells after about nine days of culture. The ends were cut back, 6 bases at V and 3 bases at J, with 8 bases in the middle. Germline lookup yields CDR1 SNHLY and CDR2 FYNNEI. The CDR3 totals 12 residues. The assay was immunoSEQ multiplex PCR, and TCRdb's table has in-frame clones only and misses some. The table has about 19,000 clones, approximately 77% seen once.

This receptor was obtained from a human donor in good health. The sample consisted of CD4+ T cells from PBMCs, cultured in vitro. J is TRBJ1-1 and V is TRBV2; no clear D. The CDR3 DNA is TGTGCCAGCAGGGCATTGGACACTGAAGCTTTCTTT. Translated, it gives CASRALDTEAFF.